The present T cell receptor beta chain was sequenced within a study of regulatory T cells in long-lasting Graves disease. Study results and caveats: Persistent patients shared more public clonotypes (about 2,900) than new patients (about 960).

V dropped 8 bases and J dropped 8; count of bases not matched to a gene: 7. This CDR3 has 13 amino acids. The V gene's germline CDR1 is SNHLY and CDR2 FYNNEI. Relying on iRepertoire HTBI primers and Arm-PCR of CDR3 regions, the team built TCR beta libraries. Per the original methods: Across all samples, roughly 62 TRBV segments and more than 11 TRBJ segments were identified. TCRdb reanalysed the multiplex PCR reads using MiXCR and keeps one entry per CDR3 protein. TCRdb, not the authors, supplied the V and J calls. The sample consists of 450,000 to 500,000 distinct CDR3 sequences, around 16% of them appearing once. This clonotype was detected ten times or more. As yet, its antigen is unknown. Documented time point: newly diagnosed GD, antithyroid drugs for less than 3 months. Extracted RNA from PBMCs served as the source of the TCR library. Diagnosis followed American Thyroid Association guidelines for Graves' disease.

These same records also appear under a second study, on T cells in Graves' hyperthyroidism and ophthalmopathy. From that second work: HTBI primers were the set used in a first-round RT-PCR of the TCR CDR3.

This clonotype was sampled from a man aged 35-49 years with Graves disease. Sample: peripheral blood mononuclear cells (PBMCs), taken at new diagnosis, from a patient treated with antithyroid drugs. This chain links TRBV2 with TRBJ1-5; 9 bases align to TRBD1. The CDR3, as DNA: TGTGCCAGCCGGGGACAGGGTAGGGAGCCCCAGCATTTT. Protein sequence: CASRGQGREPQHF.